This T cell receptor (beta chain) came from a study of blood T cell repertoires in COVID-19. Study details: Acute and convalescent COVID-19 specimens originated in the United States, Italy and Spain.

The table came from immunoSEQ multiplex PCR; TCRdb's copy has only in-frame clones and leaves some out. The table shows about 410,000 clones, with over 85% occurring only once. V shed 0 bases and J shed 3 bases, with 13 bases lying between them. Germline V gene lookup returns CDR1 SGDLS and CDR2 YYNGEE. The CDR3 covers 16 residues. All enrollees were roughly 18 to 100 years old and from some 24 US areas. Cohorts were assigned according to the clinical history that participants reported. In Cohort 3, a recovered donor had either two negative PCRs, clearance, or symptom resolution. Sequencing was done on a sample of PBMCs or T cells enriched from blood (not recorded which). This chain uses TRBV9 with TRBJ1-3; D might be TRBD1 (6 bases). The source is a woman in her thirties who had recovered from COVID-19. The CDR3 reads CASSVAPRGHGNTIYF. For the CDR3, the DNA is TGTGCCAGCAGCGTAGCCCCCAGGGGACATGGAAACACCATATATTTT.